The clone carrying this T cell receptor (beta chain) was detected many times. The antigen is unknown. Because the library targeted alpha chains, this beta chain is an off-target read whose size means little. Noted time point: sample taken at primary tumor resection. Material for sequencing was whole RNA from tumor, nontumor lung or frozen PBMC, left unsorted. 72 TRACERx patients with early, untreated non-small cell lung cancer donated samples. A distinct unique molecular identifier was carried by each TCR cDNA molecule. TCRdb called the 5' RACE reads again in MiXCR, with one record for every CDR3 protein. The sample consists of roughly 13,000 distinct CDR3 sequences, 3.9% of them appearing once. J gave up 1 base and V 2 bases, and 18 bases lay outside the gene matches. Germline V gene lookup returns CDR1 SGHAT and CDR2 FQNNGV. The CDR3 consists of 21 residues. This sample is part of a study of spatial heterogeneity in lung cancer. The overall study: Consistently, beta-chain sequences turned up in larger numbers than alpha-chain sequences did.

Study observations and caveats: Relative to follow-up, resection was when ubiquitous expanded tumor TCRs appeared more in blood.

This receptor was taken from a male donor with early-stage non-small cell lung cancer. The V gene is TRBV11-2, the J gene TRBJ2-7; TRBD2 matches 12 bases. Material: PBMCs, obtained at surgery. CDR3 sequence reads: CASSLWPAPEGLAGASYEQYF. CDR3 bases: TGTGCCAGCAGCTTATGGCCAGCCCCCGAGGGACTAGCGGGTGCATCCTACGAGCAGTACTTC. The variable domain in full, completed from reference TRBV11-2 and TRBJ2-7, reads EAGVAQSPRYKIIEKRQSVAFWCNPISGHATLYWYQQILGQGPKLLIQFQNNGVVDDSQLPKDRFSAERLKGVDSTLKIQPAKLEDSAVYLCASSLWPAPEGLAGASYEQYFGPGTRLTVT.